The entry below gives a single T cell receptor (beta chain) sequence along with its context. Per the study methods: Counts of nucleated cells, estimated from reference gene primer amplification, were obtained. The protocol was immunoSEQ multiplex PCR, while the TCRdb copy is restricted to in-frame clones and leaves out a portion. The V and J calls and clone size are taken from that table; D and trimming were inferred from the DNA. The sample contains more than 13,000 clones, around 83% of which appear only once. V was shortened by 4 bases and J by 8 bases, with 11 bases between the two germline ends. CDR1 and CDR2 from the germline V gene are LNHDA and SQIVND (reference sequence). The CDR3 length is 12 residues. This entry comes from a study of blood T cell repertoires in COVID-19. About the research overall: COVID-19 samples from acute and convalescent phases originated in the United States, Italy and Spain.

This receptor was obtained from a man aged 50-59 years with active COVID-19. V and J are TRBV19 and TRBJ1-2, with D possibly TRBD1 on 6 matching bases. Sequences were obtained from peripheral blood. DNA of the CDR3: TGTGCCAGTAGTACAACAGGGTACGGCTACACCTTC. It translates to CASSTTGYGYTF.